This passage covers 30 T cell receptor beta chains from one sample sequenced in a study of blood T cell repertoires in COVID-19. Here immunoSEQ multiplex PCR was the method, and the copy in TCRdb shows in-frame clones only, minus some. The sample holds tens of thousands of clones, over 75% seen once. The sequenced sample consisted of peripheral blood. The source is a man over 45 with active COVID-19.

The CDR3 spells CASSPGTNEKLFF. The CDR3 nucleotides read TGTGCCAGCTCACCCGGAACTAATGAAAAACTGTTTTTT. The V and J genes are TRBV18 and TRBJ1-4; D gene ambiguous. V lost 3 bases, J lost 1 base, and 3 bases lay in between. Germline lookup yields CDR1 KGHSH and CDR2 LQKENI. The CDR3 is 13 amino acids.

The CDR3 reads CAPAYEQYF. The CDR3 DNA follows: TGTGCCCCTGCCTACGAGCAGTACTTC. V and J are TRBV19 and TRBJ2-7, with D uncertain. V gave up 11 bases and J gave up 2 bases, with 4 bases separating them. The CDR3 length is 9 residues. Germline-derived CDR1 and CDR2 are LNHDA and SQIVND (reference sequence).

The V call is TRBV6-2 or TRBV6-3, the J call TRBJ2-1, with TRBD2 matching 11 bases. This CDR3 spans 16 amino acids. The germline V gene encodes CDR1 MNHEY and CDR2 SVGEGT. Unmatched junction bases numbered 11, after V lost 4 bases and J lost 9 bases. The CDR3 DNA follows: TGTGCCAGCAGTTCCCTTCTAGCGGGGGGTAGGAGTGAGCAGTTCTTC. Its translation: CASSSLLAGGRSEQFF.

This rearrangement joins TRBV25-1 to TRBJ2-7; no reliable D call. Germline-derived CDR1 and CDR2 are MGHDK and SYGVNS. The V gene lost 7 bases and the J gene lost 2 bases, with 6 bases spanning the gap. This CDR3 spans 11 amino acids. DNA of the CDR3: TGTGCCAGCACTATTACCTACGAGCAGTACTTC. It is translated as CASTITYEQYF.

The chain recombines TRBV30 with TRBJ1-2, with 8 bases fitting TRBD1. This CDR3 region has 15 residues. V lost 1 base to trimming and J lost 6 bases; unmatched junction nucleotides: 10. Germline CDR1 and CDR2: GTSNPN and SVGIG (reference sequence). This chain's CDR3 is CAWSGYGQGGDGYTF. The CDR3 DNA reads TGTGCCTGGAGTGGGTACGGACAGGGAGGCGATGGCTACACCTTC.

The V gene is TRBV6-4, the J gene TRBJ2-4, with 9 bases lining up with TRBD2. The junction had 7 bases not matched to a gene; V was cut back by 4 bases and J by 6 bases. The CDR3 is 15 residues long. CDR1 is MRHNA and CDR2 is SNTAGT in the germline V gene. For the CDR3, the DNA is TGTGCCAGCAGTGTTAGCGGGGGAGGAGGAAACATTCAGTACTTC. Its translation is CASSVSGGGGNIQYF.

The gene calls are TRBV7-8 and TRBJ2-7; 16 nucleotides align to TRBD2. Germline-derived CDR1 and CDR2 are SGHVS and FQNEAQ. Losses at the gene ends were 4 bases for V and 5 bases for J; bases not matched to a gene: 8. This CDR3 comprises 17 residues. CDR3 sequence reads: CASSSGLAGGPIDEQYF. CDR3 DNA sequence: TGTGCCAGCAGCTCGGGACTAGCGGGGGGGCCTATCGACGAGCAGTACTTC.

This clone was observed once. CDR3 bases: TGTGCCAGCAGCTTAGGGCCTCCTAGCGGGGGCTACACAGATACGCAGTATTTT. Its translation is CASSLGPPSGGYTDTQYF. The rearrangement uses TRBV7-2 and TRBJ2-3; 10 bases fit TRBD2. CDR3 length equals 18 residues. V was pared by 1 base and J by 2 bases, with 9 bases of the junction left unmatched. Germline V CDR1 and CDR2: SGHTA, FQGNSA. The whole variable domain, remainder taken from reference TRBV7-2 and TRBJ2-3, is GAGVSQSPSNKVTEKGKDVELRCDPISGHTALYWYRQSLGQGLEFLIYFQGNSAPDKSGLPSDRFSAERTGGSVSTLTIQRTQQEDSAVYLCASSLGPPSGGYTDTQYFGPGTRLTVL.

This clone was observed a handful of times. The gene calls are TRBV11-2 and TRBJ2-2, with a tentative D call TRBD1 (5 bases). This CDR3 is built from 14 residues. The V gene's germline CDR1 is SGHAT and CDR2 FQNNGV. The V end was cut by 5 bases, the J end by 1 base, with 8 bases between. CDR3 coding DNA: TGTGCCAGCAGCGTACAGGTGAACACCGGGGAGCTGTTTTTT. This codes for CASSVQVNTGELFF.

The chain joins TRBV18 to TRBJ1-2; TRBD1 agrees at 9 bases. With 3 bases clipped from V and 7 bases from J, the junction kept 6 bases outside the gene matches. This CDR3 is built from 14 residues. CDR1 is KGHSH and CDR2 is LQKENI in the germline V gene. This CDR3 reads CASSPGTGIIGYTF. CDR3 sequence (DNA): TGTGCCAGCTCACCCGGGACAGGGATAATTGGCTACACCTTC.

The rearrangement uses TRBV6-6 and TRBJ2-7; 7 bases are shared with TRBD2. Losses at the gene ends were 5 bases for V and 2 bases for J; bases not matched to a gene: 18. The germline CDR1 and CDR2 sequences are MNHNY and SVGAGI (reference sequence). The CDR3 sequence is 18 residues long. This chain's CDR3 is CASSRLPGGGGGTYEQYF. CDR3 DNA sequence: TGTGCCAGCAGTCGACTTCCCGGCGGCGGGGGAGGGACCTACGAGCAGTACTTC.

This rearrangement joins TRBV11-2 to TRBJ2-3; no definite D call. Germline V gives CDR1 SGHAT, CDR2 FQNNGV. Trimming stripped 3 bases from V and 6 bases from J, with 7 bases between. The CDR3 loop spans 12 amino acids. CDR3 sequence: CASSLSSDTQYF. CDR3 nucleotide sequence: TGTGCCAGCAGCTTGAGTTCGGATACGCAGTATTTT.

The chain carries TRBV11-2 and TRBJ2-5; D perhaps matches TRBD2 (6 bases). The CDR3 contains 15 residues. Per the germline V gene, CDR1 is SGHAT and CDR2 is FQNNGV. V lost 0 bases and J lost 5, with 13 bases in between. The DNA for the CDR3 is TGTGCCAGCAGCTTAGAGGGCCGAGGAGGGGAGACCCAGTACTTC. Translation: CASSLEGRGGETQYF.

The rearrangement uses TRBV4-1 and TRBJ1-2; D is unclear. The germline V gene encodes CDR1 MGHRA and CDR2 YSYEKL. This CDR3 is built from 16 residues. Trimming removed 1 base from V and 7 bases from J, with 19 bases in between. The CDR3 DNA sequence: TGCGCCAGCAGCCAAGTCCGACAACGGGGAGAGACTGGCTACACCTTC. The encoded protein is CASSQVRQRGETGYTF.

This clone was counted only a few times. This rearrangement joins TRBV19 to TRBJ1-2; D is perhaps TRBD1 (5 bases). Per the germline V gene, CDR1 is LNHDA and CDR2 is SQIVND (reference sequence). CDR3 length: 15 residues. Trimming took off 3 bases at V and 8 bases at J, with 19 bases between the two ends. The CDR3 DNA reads TGTGCCAGTAGTATGGTCCCCCGGGACTTGGGAGGCTACACCTTC. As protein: CASSMVPRDLGGYTF.

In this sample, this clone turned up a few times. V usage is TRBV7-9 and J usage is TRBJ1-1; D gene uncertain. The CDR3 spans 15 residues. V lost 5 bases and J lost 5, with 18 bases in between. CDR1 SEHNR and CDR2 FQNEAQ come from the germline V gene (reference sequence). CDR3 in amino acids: CASSPPKRRQTEAFF. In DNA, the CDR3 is TGTGCCAGCAGCCCTCCGAAACGCAGGCAGACTGAAGCTTTCTTT. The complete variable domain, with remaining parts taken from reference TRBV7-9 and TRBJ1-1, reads DTGVSQNPRHKITKRGQNVTFRCDPISEHNRLYWYRQTLGQGPEFLTYFQNEAQLEKSRLLSDRFSAERPKGSFSTLEIQRTEQGDSAMYLCASSPPKRRQTEAFFGQGTRLTVV.

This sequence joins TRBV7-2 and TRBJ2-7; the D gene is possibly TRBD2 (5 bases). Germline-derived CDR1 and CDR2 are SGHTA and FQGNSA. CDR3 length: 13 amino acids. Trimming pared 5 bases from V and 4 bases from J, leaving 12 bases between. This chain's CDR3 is CASSTTTPYEQYF. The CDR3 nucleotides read TGTGCCAGCAGCACGACTACGCCGTACGAGCAGTACTTC.

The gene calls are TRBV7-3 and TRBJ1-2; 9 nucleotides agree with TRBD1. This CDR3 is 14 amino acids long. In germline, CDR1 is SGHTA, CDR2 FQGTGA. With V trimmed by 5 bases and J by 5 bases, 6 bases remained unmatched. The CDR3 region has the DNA TGTGCCAGCAGCCCGGGACAGGGCCTATATGGCTACACCTTC. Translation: CASSPGQGLYGYTF. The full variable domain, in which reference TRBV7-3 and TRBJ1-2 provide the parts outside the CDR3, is GAGVSQTPSNKVTEKGKYVELRCDPISGHTALYWYRQSLGQGPEFLIYFQGTGAADDSGLPNDRFFAVRPEGSVSTLKIQRTERGDSAVYLCASSPGQGLYGYTFGSGTRLTVV.

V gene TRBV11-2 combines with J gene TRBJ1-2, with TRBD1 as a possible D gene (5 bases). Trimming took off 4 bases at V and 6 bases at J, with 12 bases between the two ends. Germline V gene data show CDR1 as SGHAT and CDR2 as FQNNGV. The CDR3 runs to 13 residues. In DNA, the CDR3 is TGTGCCAGCAGCTCGAGCGCCAGGGATGGCTACACCTTC. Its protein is CASSSSARDGYTF.

The CDR3 is CASSRGSQETQYF. As DNA, the CDR3 is TGTGCCAGCTCGCGGGGCAGCCAAGAGACCCAGTACTTC. J is TRBJ2-5 and V is TRBV7-2; a possible D gene is TRBD2 (6 bases). This CDR3 contains 13 residues. Germline assignment: CDR1 SGHTA and CDR2 FQGNSA. V was clipped by 8 bases and J by 1 base, with 11 bases between them. Together with reference TRBV7-2 and TRBJ2-5, the CDR3 gives the full variable domain: GAGVSQSPSNKVTEKGKDVELRCDPISGHTALYWYRQSLGQGLEFLIYFQGNSAPDKSGLPSDRFSAERTGGSVSTLTIQRTQQEDSAVYLCASSRGSQETQYFGPGTRLLVL.

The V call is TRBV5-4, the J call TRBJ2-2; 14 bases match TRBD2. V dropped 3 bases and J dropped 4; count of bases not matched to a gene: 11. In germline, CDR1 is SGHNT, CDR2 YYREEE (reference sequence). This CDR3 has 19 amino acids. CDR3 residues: CASSSGTSGGRTGTGELFF. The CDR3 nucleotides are TGTGCCAGCAGCTCGGGGACTAGCGGGGGACGAACGGGCACCGGGGAGCTGTTTTTT.

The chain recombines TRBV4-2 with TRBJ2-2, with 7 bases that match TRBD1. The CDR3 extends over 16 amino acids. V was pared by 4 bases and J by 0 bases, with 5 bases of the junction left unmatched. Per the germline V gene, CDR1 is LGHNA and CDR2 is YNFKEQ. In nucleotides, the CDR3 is TGTGCCAGCAGCCGTAGACAGGGAGCGAACACCGGGGAGCTGTTTTTT. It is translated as CASSRRQGANTGELFF.

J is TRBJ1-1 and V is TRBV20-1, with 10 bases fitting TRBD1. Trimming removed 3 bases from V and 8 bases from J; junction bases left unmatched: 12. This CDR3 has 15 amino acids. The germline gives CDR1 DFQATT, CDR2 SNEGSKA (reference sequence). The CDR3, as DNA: TGCAGTGCTAGTTCGCCGGGACAGGGGCTATTGGAAGCTTTCTTT. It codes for CSASSPGQGLLEAFF.

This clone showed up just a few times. The DNA of the CDR3 is TGCGCCAGTTCACTAGGATCTGGGGAGCTGTTTTTT. Translating it yields CASSLGSGELFF. The chain joins TRBV10-2 to TRBJ2-2; the D gene is possibly TRBD2 (5 bases). V was shortened by 9 bases and J by 8 bases, with 13 bases between the two germline ends. CDR1 is WSHSY, CDR2 SAAADI, per germline. This CDR3 region has 12 residues.

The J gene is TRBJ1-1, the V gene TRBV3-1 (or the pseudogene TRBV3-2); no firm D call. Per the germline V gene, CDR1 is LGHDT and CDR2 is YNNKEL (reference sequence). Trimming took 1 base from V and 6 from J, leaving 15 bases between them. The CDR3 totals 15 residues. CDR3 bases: TGTGCCAGCAGCCAAGGGGCGAGGGAGAAAGCTGAAGCTTTCTTT. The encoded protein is CASSQGAREKAEAFF.

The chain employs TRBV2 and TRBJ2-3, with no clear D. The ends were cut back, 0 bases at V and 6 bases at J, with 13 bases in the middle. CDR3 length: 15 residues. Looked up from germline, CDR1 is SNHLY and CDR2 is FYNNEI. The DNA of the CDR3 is TGTGCCAGCAGTGAAGCGCTGCTAAGCGAGGATACGCAGTATTTT. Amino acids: CASSEALLSEDTQYF.

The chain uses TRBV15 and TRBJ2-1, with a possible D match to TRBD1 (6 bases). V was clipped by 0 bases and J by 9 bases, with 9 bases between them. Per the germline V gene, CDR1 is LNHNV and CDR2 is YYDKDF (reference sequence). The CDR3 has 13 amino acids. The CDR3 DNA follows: TGTGCCACCAGCAGAGATCTAGGGGGTGAGCAGTTCTTC. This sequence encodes CATSRDLGGEQFF.

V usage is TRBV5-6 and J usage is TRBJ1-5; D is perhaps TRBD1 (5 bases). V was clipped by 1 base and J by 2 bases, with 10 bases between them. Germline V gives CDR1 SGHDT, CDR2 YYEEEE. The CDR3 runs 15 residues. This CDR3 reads CASSLWGGGNQPQHF. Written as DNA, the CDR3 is TGTGCCAGCAGCTTGTGGGGGGGTGGCAATCAGCCCCAGCATTTT. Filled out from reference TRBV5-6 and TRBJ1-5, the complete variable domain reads DAGVTQSPTHLIKTRGQQVTLRCSPKSGHDTVSWYQQALGQGPQFIFQYYEEEERQRGNFPDRFSGHQFPNYSSELNVNALLLGDSALYLCASSLWGGGNQPQHFGDGTRLSIL.

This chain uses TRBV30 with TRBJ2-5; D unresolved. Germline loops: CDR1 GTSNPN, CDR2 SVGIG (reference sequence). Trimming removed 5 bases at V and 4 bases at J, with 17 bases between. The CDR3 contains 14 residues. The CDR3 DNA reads TGTGCCTGGCTGGCTCCACCCTCCCCAGAGACCCAGTACTTC. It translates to CAWLAPPSPETQYF.

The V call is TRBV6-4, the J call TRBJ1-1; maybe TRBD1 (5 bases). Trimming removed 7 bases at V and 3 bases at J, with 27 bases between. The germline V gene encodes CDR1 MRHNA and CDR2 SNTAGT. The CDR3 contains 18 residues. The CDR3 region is CASNLIASGRIAHTEAFF. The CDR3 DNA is TGTGCCAGCAACTTGATAGCGTCAGGGAGGATAGCTCACACTGAAGCTTTCTTT.